The subject of this entry is one T cell receptor beta chain. Its antigen is unknown. MiXCR, run by TCRdb on the 5' RACE reads, gives a single entry per CDR3 protein. This sample carries a few hundred thousand distinct CDR3 sequences, 14% of them seen once, and the ten largest clones take more than 0.8%. The data belong to a study of identical twins. Study-level results: There was more out-of-frame TCR alpha sharing in monozygotic twins than models estimated. Shared out-of-frame alpha sequences (those common to twins) showed excess low generation probability. Invariant T cells like MAIT and iNKT could partly confound the zero-insertion analyses.

CDR3 length: 16 residues. The germline gives CDR1 SGDLS, CDR2 YYNGEE. Between the trimmed V and J ends, which lost 4 bases and 0 bases, there was a span of 14 bases. The same sample was also studied in work on yellow fever vaccine responses in identical twins. That source notes: Twins reportedly mounted vaccine T cell responses that seemed partly convergent, partly personalized.

The TCR sequence derives from a young woman in good health. Sequenced input: CD4+ T cells sorted from blood. V usage is TRBV9 and J usage is TRBJ1-3; D is possibly TRBD1 (5 bases). The CDR3 DNA reads TGTGCCAGCAGCCCCTGGGGGGGTAACTCTGGAAACACCATATATTTT. Its protein is CASSPWGGNSGNTIYF.